Presented here are 11 T cell receptor beta chains from one specimen sequenced in a study of T cells expressing NK-cell markers. TCRdb re-called the 5' RACE reads and catalogs CDR3 proteins one per entry, DNA excluded. The sample includes roughly 390,000 distinct CDR3 sequences. Material: blood T cells: a sorted CD56 or NKG2C T cell subset, CD4+ or CD8+ T cells, or bulk PBMC T cells (not recorded which). The receptors were gathered from a woman in her forties or fifties in good health.

The J gene is TRBJ1-5, the V gene TRBV20-1; there is no DNA to check the TCRdb D call of TRBD1. This CDR3 has 15 amino acids. The germline gives CDR1 DFQATT, CDR2 SNEGSKA (reference sequence). The CDR3 loop reads CSASSGVGGNQPQHF.

V usage is TRBV5-1 and J usage is TRBJ2-3; checking the TCRdb D call of TRBD2 is not possible without DNA. The CDR3 spans 20 residues. Germline V lookup: CDR1 SGHRS, CDR2 YFSETQ. CDR3 sequence: CASSLISAGVRVESKDTQYF.

V is TRBV6-1 and J is TRBJ1-2. Germline loops: CDR1 MNHNS, CDR2 SASEGT. The CDR3 is 13 residues long. CDR3 region: CASSEDMNYGYTF.

The chain combines TRBV5-5 with TRBJ1-5. The CDR3 contains 14 residues. CDR1 and CDR2 (germline): SGHKS, YYEKEE (reference sequence). The CDR3 loop reads CASSNVEPSVAQHF.

V usage is TRBV7-2 and J usage is TRBJ2-3. Germline CDR1 SGHTA, CDR2 FQGNSA. The CDR3 covers 15 residues. The CDR3 spells CASSPDGGSTDTQYF.

The gene calls are TRBV20-1 and TRBJ2-3; absent DNA, TCRdb's TRBD2 call cannot be checked. This CDR3 comprises 15 residues. CDR1 and CDR2 from the germline V gene are DFQATT and SNEGSKA (reference sequence). The CDR3 reads CSATERTSSSDTQYF.

The V gene is TRBV29-1, the J gene TRBJ2-7; TCRdb designates TRBD2, a call that cannot be tested without DNA. Germline CDR1 is SQVTM and CDR2 is ANQGSEA. The CDR3 consists of 14 residues. CDR3 sequence: CSVIPGLAGVEQYF.

V gene TRBV20-1 combines with J gene TRBJ1-4; TCRdb reports TRBD1, a call that lacks DNA to check it against. Germline V gene lookup returns CDR1 DFQATT and CDR2 SNEGSKA (reference sequence). The CDR3 has 18 amino acids. The CDR3 region is CSAREPQVGIATNEKLFF.

The gene calls are TRBV6-2 or TRBV6-3 and TRBJ2-6; TCRdb proposes TRBD2, but this gene call is untestable without DNA. The length of the CDR3 is 15 residues. CDR1 is MNHEY and CDR2 is SVGEGT in the germline V gene. The CDR3 protein is CASRPPGGKANVLTF.

V is TRBV5-1 and J is TRBJ2-4; TCRdb gives TRBD2 as the D gene, but with no DNA this cannot be confirmed. The CDR3 runs to 20 residues. Germline CDR1 SGHRS, CDR2 YFSETQ. CDR3 amino acids: CASSFETMRGTSGLKNIQYF.

The chain combines TRBV7-7 with TRBJ2-1; TCRdb returns TRBD2, unconfirmable since there is no DNA. Germline CDR1 and CDR2: SSHAT and FNYEAQ (reference sequence). This CDR3 spans 13 amino acids. CDR3 sequence reads: CASSLAGDNEQFF.